This T cell receptor beta chain was recovered during a study of glioma-infiltrating T cells (dated by TCRdb to the mid-2010s). For the study in its entirety: Low-grade gliomas were represented by WHO grade II oligodendrogliomas or astrocytomas, and glioblastomas were represented by WHO grade IV tumors that were sampled at initial rather than recurrent diagnosis. Three low-grade glioma patients, several primary glioblastoma patients, and three non-glioma patients who contributed non-neoplastic brain tissue made up the paired cohort. Before surgery, glioma patients were given dexamethasone for six or fewer days. To gauge divergence between tissue and blood T-cell populations, every tissue-infiltrating repertoire was compared against the peripheral blood repertoire from the same patient. TCR alpha- and beta-chain repertoires were sequenced from glioma tissue, non-neoplastic brain tissue and matched peripheral blood mononuclear cells. Sequencing coverage of about 4.5- to 10-fold of 1.1 million or so peripheral T cells was targeted for blood libraries.

The iRepertoire nested amplicon-rescue multiplex PCR (arm-PCR) platform was used to amplify TCR alpha and beta CDR3 regions from RNA. The input for one-step reverse transcription and amplification was roughly 100-400 ng of tissue mRNA or PBMC total RNA. After bead purification, a secondary multiplex PCR added Illumina adapters, and libraries were gel-purified between 200 and 400 bp. Internal 6-nucleotide barcodes were carried by the libraries and were used for demultiplexing. Sequencing of the libraries was done on an Illumina MiSeq using 2x220 or 2x250 nucleotide paired-end reads. Concerning the study's data processing: Paired reads were merged using FLASH 1.2.11 and were aligned to the GRCh37 human genome using BWA-MEM, after which TRA and TRB reads were extracted. For V and J assignment, an IMGT-derived reference of cassette sequences and CDR3 motifs that included pseudogenes was used. Three-frame translation of reads was performed, and productive CDR3s were defined as those with a C...FGXG motif and no stop codons. Unique combinations of V-J cassette pair and CDR3 amino acid sequence were defined as clonotypes. Hamming distance filtering was applied to reads, with thresholds set by the sequence error rate of each sample in mapped regions. TCRdb ran its own pipeline on the public reads, namely fastp trimming at Q25 and MiXCR clone calling, and kept in-frame beta chains. Merged by CDR3 protein, the rows form single entries marked with the most common genes and DNA. These V and J calls rely on TCRdb rather than the paper's analysis. The sample table shows around 350,000 distinct CDR3 sequences, and less than 50% are seen once. Around 11% of the sample comes from the top ten.

The CDR3 spans 17 residues, from the cysteine through the phenylalanine. The sequence is cut down to CDR3 DNA, 51 bases in frame from base 1. V is trimmed back by 2 bases and J by 6 bases, and the junction contains 9 bases that no gene match accounts for. CDR1 and CDR2 were assigned from the germline V gene (reference sequence) as LGHDT and YNNKEL. To note about this clonotype: Its antigen target is currently unknown. Per-base quality was not reported, and no clone a single base away is much larger than it.

Summary of the overall study and its limitations: A signature set of shared blood CDR3 motifs marked patients with low tissue-blood divergence and was depleted in highly divergent patients. Only a very small number of CDR3 sequences turned up in both tissue and blood, a result put down to high CDR3 diversity combined with limited sampling. VJ-independent divergence between tissue and blood was below expectation in non-neoplastic patients but above expectation in all gliomas, especially low-grade gliomas. Group comparisons rested on small numbers: three non-neoplastic, three low-grade glioma and several glioblastoma patients.

Immediately after resection, surgical brain or tumor specimens were cryofrozen in liquid nitrogen, and peripheral blood cells were collected at the same time. Sequenced material: glioma tissue, nonneoplastic brain tissue, or PBMCs (not recorded which). The chain joins TRBV3-1 to TRBJ2-1, and TRBD1 aligns with 11 junction nucleotides. This clonotype originated in a human donor with low-grade glioma or glioblastoma, undergoing nonglioma brain surgery, or in good health (not recorded which). The CDR3 region: CASSQNFPGQGGNEQFF. The sequence in DNA is TGTGCCAGCAGCCAAAACTTTCCGGGACAGGGGGGCAATGAGCAGTTCTTC.